This TCR beta chain was obtained from a study of OX40 agonist ivuxolimab in advanced cancers. Study details: Head and neck, renal cell, melanoma or hepatocellular carcinoma were the cancers that dose-escalation patients had.

Remarks on this clone: Its target is unknown.

General study points: The CD4+ and CD8+ T cells in the blood had expanded clonally by week 6 at 0.1 to 3.0 mg/kg. Relative to CD4+ cells, CD8+ T cells on average had more expanded clones.

The data were produced by immunoSEQ multiplex PCR, yet TCRdb's version contains in-frame clones alone and is incomplete. The sample lists fewer than 65,000 clones, roughly 89% occurring once. Trimming removed 4 bases at V and 0 bases at J, with 13 bases between. The CDR3 totals 16 residues. Germline V gene sequence: CDR1 SGHNT, CDR2 YYREEE (reference sequence). This sequence originates from an adult with an advanced solid tumor such as melanoma, head and neck, liver or kidney cancer. This chain links TRBV5-4 with TRBJ2-2; D may match TRBD1 or TRBD2 (5 bases each). Source: CD4+ or CD8+ T cells sorted from blood, taken in a trial of the OX40 agonist ivuxolimab. CDR3 in DNA: TGTGCCAGCAGCATCCCCGGGACGACGAACACCGGGGAGCTGTTTTTT. Protein: CASSIPGTTNTGELFF.